The 20 T cell receptor beta chains presented below share a single source sample, sequenced in a study of blood T cell repertoires in COVID-19. Assay used: immunoSEQ multiplex PCR; TCRdb lists only in-frame clones, some missing. The sample holds about 240,000 clones, 80% to 85% seen once. The specimen was peripheral blood. The source is a woman aged 55-69 years with active or convalescent COVID-19.

The chain employs TRBV5-1 and TRBJ2-3, with a weak D call TRBD1 (6 bases). Trimming took 0 bases from V and 4 from J, leaving 9 bases between them. The CDR3 is 14 residues long. Germline V gene lookup returns CDR1 SGHRS and CDR2 YFSETQ. CDR3 region: CASSLGQGSDTQYF. For the CDR3, the DNA is TGCGCCAGCAGCTTGGGGCAGGGGTCAGATACGCAGTATTTT.

This clone was counted a single time. The rearrangement links TRBV11-2 to TRBJ1-1, with D maybe TRBD1 (5 bases). V shed 3 bases and J shed 3 bases, with 14 bases lying between them. Germline CDR1 reads SGHAT; CDR2 reads FQNNGV. The CDR3 covers 15 residues. CDR3 bases: TGTGCCAGCAGCTTTAGTGGGGCGCGGTACACTGAAGCTTTCTTT. Translation gives CASSFSGARYTEAFF.

The chain has TRBV19 and TRBJ2-4; a weak D match, TRBD2 (6 bases). The CDR3 covers 14 residues. Between the trimmed V and J ends, which lost 10 bases and 3 bases, there was a span of 16 bases. CDR1 and CDR2 from the germline V gene are LNHDA and SQIVND (reference sequence). The CDR3 spells CATLSVGGKNIQYF. CDR3 coding DNA: TGTGCCACCCTCTCCGTGGGGGGCAAAAACATTCAGTACTTC.

This clone appeared a single time. This sample also contains other DNA sequences that code for the same CDR3. The chain links TRBV18 to TRBJ2-7; 11 bases match TRBD2. The CDR3 extends over 17 amino acids. The ends lost 3 bases at V and 0 bases at J; junction bases unmatched: 7. The germline V gene encodes CDR1 KGHSH and CDR2 LQKENI. For the CDR3, the DNA is TGTGCCAGCTCACCCCGTAGCGGGGGGGCGAGCTCCTACGAGCAGTACTTC. Translation: CASSPRSGGASSYEQYF. The full variable domain, completed using reference TRBV18 and TRBJ2-7, is NAGVMQNPRHLVRRRGQEARLRCSPMKGHSHVYWYRQLPEEGLKFMVYLQKENIIDESGMPKERFSAEFPKEGPSILRIQQVVRGDSAAYFCASSPRSGGASSYEQYFGPGTRLTVT.

This chain connects TRBV2 to TRBJ1-3, with TRBD1 matching over 10 bases. This CDR3 is 16 amino acids long. CDR1 is SNHLY and CDR2 is FYNNEI in the germline V gene. J lost 2 bases, V lost 1 base, and 2 bases had no gene match. CDR3 loop: CASSEGGTGAGNTIYF. The CDR3 DNA follows: TGTGCCAGCAGTGAAGGAGGGACAGGGGCTGGAAACACCATATATTTT.

The V gene is TRBV9, the J gene TRBJ2-3; a possible D gene is TRBD1 (5 bases). V was trimmed by 2 bases and J by 6 bases, leaving 13 bases between them. The germline CDR1 and CDR2 sequences are SGDLS and YYNGEE. The CDR3 runs to 14 residues. The CDR3 reads CASSVMGPADTQYF. CDR3 coding DNA: TGTGCCAGCAGCGTTATGGGGCCTGCCGATACGCAGTATTTT.

The genes are TRBV5-8 and TRBJ1-2; D possibly corresponds to TRBD1 (5 bases). CDR1 SGHTS and CDR2 YDEGEE come from the germline V gene. This CDR3 has 13 amino acids. Trimming left V 0 bases short and J 6 bases short, with 9 bases between. The CDR3 region is CASSLGRVHGYTF. The CDR3 DNA reads TGTGCCAGCAGCTTGGGCAGGGTACATGGCTACACCTTC.

V gene TRBV7-2 combines with J gene TRBJ2-3, with 7 nucleotides matching TRBD2. V was clipped by 0 bases and J by 2 bases; unmatched bases: 5. Germline assignment: CDR1 SGHTA and CDR2 FQGNSA. This CDR3 has 16 residues. DNA of the CDR3: TGTGCCAGCAGCTTAGCGGGTAGCGGGCACACAGATACGCAGTATTTT. Translated: CASSLAGSGHTDTQYF.

The chain is built from TRBV9 and TRBJ1-1; 9 positions agree with TRBD1. Germline V gene data show CDR1 as SGDLS and CDR2 as YYNGEE. V trimming: 0 bases; J trimming: 2 bases; junction bases outside the gene matches: 5. This CDR3 spans 16 amino acids. The CDR3 reads CASSVAPGQGNTEAFF. The DNA of the CDR3 is TGTGCCAGCAGCGTAGCTCCGGGACAGGGAAACACTGAAGCTTTCTTT.

The CDR3, as DNA: TGTGCCAGCAGCTTAGGAGGTCGGCAGGGGGCGCAGGGCTACACCTTC. It translates to CASSLGGRQGAQGYTF. V gene TRBV7-2 combines with J gene TRBJ1-2, with 8 bases that match TRBD1. V shed 1 base and J 8 bases; nucleotides not matched to a gene: 12. Germline V gene data show CDR1 as SGHTA and CDR2 as FQGNSA. The CDR3 has 16 amino acids.

The chain employs TRBV7-2 and TRBJ2-7, with D possibly being TRBD2 (5 bases). The germline V gene encodes CDR1 SGHTA and CDR2 FQGNSA. CDR3 length: 13 residues. Trimming removed 5 bases at V and 4 bases at J, with 12 bases between. CDR3 amino acids: CASSPGMGYEQYF. In DNA form, the CDR3 reads TGTGCCAGCAGCCCCGGGATGGGATACGAGCAGTACTTC.

This chain links TRBV5-1 with TRBJ1-6, with TRBD1 matching 8 bases. CDR3 length: 17 residues. From germline, CDR1 is SGHRS and CDR2 YFSETQ. V shed 0 bases and J 5 bases; nucleotides not matched to a gene: 7. Here the CDR3 DNA reads TGCGCCAGCAGCTTGGCACGCCAGGGGGCTAATAATTCACCCCTCCACTTT. This encodes CASSLARQGANNSPLHF.

The chain carries TRBV5-1 and TRBJ1-2; 7 nucleotides align to TRBD1. The V gene's germline CDR1 is SGHRS and CDR2 YFSETQ. The CDR3 runs to 14 residues. Trimming removed 2 bases from V and 6 bases from J; junction bases left unmatched: 7. In DNA form, the CDR3 reads TGCGCCAGCAGCTTCGGAGGGGGCTCCAATGGCTACACCTTC. This translates into CASSFGGGSNGYTF.

The chain couples TRBV11-1 to TRBJ1-3; 7 bases are shared with TRBD1. The CDR3 totals 15 residues. With 5 bases clipped from V and 0 bases from J, the junction kept 4 bases outside the gene matches. Germline CDR1 reads SGHAT; CDR2 reads FQDESV (reference sequence). Here the CDR3 DNA reads TGTGCCAGCAGCCAGGGACAGACCTCTGGAAACACCATATATTTT. Translated: CASSQGQTSGNTIYF.

V is TRBV18 and J is TRBJ2-2, with a possible D match to TRBD1 (5 bases). The V end was cut by 11 bases, the J end by 6 bases, with 13 bases between. This CDR3 is built from 12 residues. CDR1 is KGHSH, CDR2 LQKENI, per germline. The CDR3 region is CASLVGAGELFF. The CDR3, as DNA: TGTGCCTCACTCGTAGGGGCCGGGGAGCTGTTTTTT. The full variable domain, with the rest looked up from reference TRBV18 and TRBJ2-2, is NAGVMQNPRHLVRRRGQEARLRCSPMKGHSHVYWYRQLPEEGLKFMVYLQKENIIDESGMPKERFSAEFPKEGPSILRIQQVVRGDSAAYFCASLVGAGELFFGEGSRLTVL.

The V call is TRBV3-1 (or the pseudogene TRBV3-2), the J call TRBJ2-2; D is unclear. Trimming pared 0 bases from V and 8 bases from J, leaving 4 bases between. Germline V gene sequence: CDR1 LGHDT, CDR2 YNNKEL (reference sequence). CDR3 length equals 12 residues. CDR3 nucleotide sequence: TGTGCCAGCAGCCAAGATCCGGGGGAGCTGTTTTTT. Amino acids: CASSQDPGELFF.

The rearrangement uses TRBV9 and TRBJ2-5; 10 positions match TRBD2. Germline V gene lookup returns CDR1 SGDLS and CDR2 YYNGEE. The CDR3 is made up of 16 amino acids. V trimming: 0 bases; J trimming: 3 bases; junction bases outside the gene matches: 5. The CDR3 bases are TGTGCCAGCAGCGTAGGAGGTCTAGCGGGGGAAGAGACCCAGTACTTC. Amino acids: CASSVGGLAGEETQYF.

J is TRBJ1-4 and V is TRBV3-1 (or the pseudogene TRBV3-2); 9 bases align to TRBD1. Looked up from germline, CDR1 is LGHDT and CDR2 is YNNKEL (reference sequence). V lost 1 base and J lost 6; bases outside the gene matches: 6. CDR3 size: 16 residues. The CDR3 nucleotides read TGTGCCAGCAGCCAAGGACGGGGGACAGGGTATGAAAAACTGTTTTTT. Protein sequence: CASSQGRGTGYEKLFF.

This sequence joins TRBV9 and TRBJ1-3; D is perhaps TRBD1 (6 bases). The V and J ends lost 0 bases and 2 bases respectively, with 12 bases between them. CDR3 length: 16 amino acids. Germline-derived CDR1 and CDR2 are SGDLS and YYNGEE. CDR3 nucleotide sequence: TGTGCCAGCAGCGTAGGTCAGGGGTCACCTGGAAACACCATATATTTT. Protein product: CASSVGQGSPGNTIYF.

The DNA for the CDR3 is TGTGCCAGCAGTGAATACGGACAGGAAAAACTGTTTTTT. This translates into CASSEYGQEKLFF. V usage is TRBV25-1 and J usage is TRBJ1-4, with D perhaps matching TRBD1 (6 bases). The germline V gene encodes CDR1 MGHDK and CDR2 SYGVNS. This CDR3 region has 13 residues. V was pared by 0 bases and J by 8 bases, with 7 bases between.